The 28 T cell receptor beta chains in this list originate from one sample, sequenced in a study of technical replicates of blood from a few donors (dated 2017 in TCRdb). Library generation was performed with the immunoSEQ multiplex PCR assay. TCRdb took over this immuneACCESS table, retaining in-frame rearrangements with V and J assigned. Such tables are incomplete; in checked studies, under half of the missing clones stem from an unresolved V gene, and the remainder is unexplained. For this sample the table gives under 70,000 clones, of which 92% were detected only once. The leading ten clones occupy approximately 0.39% of the sample. Specimen: T cells isolated from PBMCs. The receptors stem from a human donor in good health.

The chain joins TRBV9 to TRBJ2-3; 10 nucleotides agree with TRBD2. The CDR3 covers 16 residues. Germline values: CDR1 SGDLS, CDR2 YYNGEE. The junction had 5 bases not matched to a gene; V was cut back by 0 bases and J by 4 bases. CDR3 in amino acids: CASSVGAGGPPDTQYF. CDR3 in DNA: TGTGCCAGCAGCGTAGGAGCGGGAGGGCCTCCAGATACGCAGTATTTT. Full variable domain (missing parts from reference TRBV9 and TRBJ2-3): DSGVTQTPKHLITATGQRVTLRCSPRSGDLSVYWYQQSLDQGLQFLIQYYNGEERAKGNILERFSAQQFPDLHSELNLSSLELGDSALYFCASSVGAGGPPDTQYFGPGTRLTVL.

The chain uses TRBV10-1 and TRBJ2-3, with D unclear. Germline V gene data show CDR1 as WNHNN and CDR2 as SYGVQD (reference sequence). CDR3 length: 12 amino acids. Trimming pared 7 bases from V and 4 bases from J, leaving 9 bases between. The CDR3 loop is CASKYISDTQYF. The CDR3 DNA follows: TGCGCCAGCAAATATATATCAGATACGCAGTATTTT.

This chain connects TRBV6-1 to TRBJ2-3; weak D call: TRBD1 (6 bases). Trimming took off 6 bases at V and 2 bases at J, with 15 bases between the two ends. Germline-derived CDR1 and CDR2 are MNHNS and SASEGT. This CDR3 is built from 15 residues. CDR3: CASRAGTTYTDTQYF. CDR3 nucleotides: TGTGCCAGCAGAGCCGGGACAACCTACACAGATACGCAGTATTTT.

The chain combines TRBV7-6 with TRBJ2-7; 10 nucleotides line up with TRBD1. The CDR3 is made up of 14 amino acids. V was clipped by 4 bases and J by 4 bases; unmatched bases: 4. Germline V lookup: CDR1 SGHVS, CDR2 FNYEAQ. The CDR3 loop is CASSSTGGVYEQYF. CDR3 nucleotide sequence: TGTGCCAGCAGCTCGACAGGGGGCGTTTACGAGCAGTACTTC.

V usage is TRBV6-1 and J usage is TRBJ1-2, with D unclear. The V gene's germline CDR1 is MNHNS and CDR2 SASEGT. The germline V and J ends were trimmed by 7 bases and 2 bases, with 8 bases remaining between them. The CDR3 spans 12 residues. CDR3 sequence (DNA): TGTGCCAGCACCGAGGCCAACTATGGCTACACCTTC. Protein product: CASTEANYGYTF.

This clone was seen just once. DNA of the CDR3: TGTGCTAGTGGTTTGCTTGGGGGGGGCTCCTACAATGAGCAGTTCTTC. Encoded protein: CASGLLGGGSYNEQFF. The chain carries TRBV12-5 and TRBJ2-1; 7 positions match TRBD2. The CDR3 consists of 16 residues. The ends lost 2 bases at V and 0 bases at J; junction bases unmatched: 4. Germline V CDR1 and CDR2: LGHNT, FRNRAP.

The chain uses TRBV6-5 and TRBJ2-5; perhaps TRBD2 as D (5 bases). Germline-derived CDR1 and CDR2 are MNHEY and SVGAGI. V lost 8 bases to trimming and J lost 1 base, with 8 bases between them. The CDR3 has 12 amino acids. The CDR3 DNA reads TGTGCCAGCGGAGCGGCCCAAGAGACCCAGTACTTC. Translating gives CASGAAQETQYF.

The chain uses TRBV2 and TRBJ2-6; D call uncertain. Germline CDR1 is SNHLY and CDR2 is FYNNEI. Trimming removed 7 bases at V and 0 bases at J, with 4 bases between. This CDR3 is 13 amino acids long. CDR3 nucleotide sequence: TGTGCCAGCACTCTCTCTGGGGCCAACGTCCTGACTTTC. Protein sequence: CASTLSGANVLTF. The whole variable domain, filled in from reference TRBV2 and TRBJ2-6, reads EPEVTQTPSHQVTQMGQEVILRCVPISNHLYFYWYRQILGQKVEFLVSFYNNEISEKSEIFDDQFSVERPDGSNFTLKIRSTKLEDSAMYFCASTLSGANVLTFGAGSRLTVL.

J is TRBJ2-7 and V is TRBV7-8, with D perhaps TRBD1 (6 bases). The V end lost 4 bases, the J end lost 5 bases, and 9 bases lay between the germline ends. The CDR3 has 12 amino acids. CDR1 SGHVS and CDR2 FQNEAQ come from the germline V gene. Here the CDR3 reads CASSSRGDEQYF. DNA for the CDR3: TGTGCCAGCAGCTCCAGGGGAGACGAGCAGTACTTC. The variable domain in full, completed from reference TRBV7-8 and TRBJ2-7, reads GAGVSQSPRYKVAKRGQDVALRCDPISGHVSLFWYQQALGQGPEFLTYFQNEAQLDKSGLPSDRFFAERPEGSVSTLKIQRTQQEDSAVYLCASSSRGDEQYFGPGTRLTVT.

The chain employs TRBV5-4 and TRBJ2-7; 10 positions match TRBD1. The CDR3 length is 16 residues. With V trimmed by 1 base and J by 2 bases, 6 bases remained unmatched. The V gene's germline CDR1 is SGHNT and CDR2 YYREEE (reference sequence). The CDR3, as DNA: TGTGCCAGCAGCTTGTACCGGGACAGGGGAACCTACGAGCAGTACTTC. Translation: CASSLYRDRGTYEQYF.

The chain has TRBV7-9 and TRBJ2-7, with a weak D call TRBD2 (6 bases). There are 13 residues in the CDR3. Germline CDR1 SEHNR, CDR2 FQNEAQ (reference sequence). Trimming pared 6 bases from V and 2 bases from J, leaving 11 bases between. The chain's CDR3 is CASSPGLTYEQYF. The CDR3 nucleotides read TGTGCCAGCAGTCCCGGACTAACCTACGAGCAGTACTTC.

The V gene is TRBV11-2, the J gene TRBJ2-3; D might be TRBD2 (6 bases). Per the germline V gene, CDR1 is SGHAT and CDR2 is FQNNGV. V was clipped by 6 bases and J by 5 bases, with 12 bases between them. The CDR3 totals 13 residues. In DNA, the CDR3 is TGTGCCAGCAGTCCACCGGGGGTAGATACGCAGTATTTT. It is translated as CASSPPGVDTQYF. Full variable domain (rest looked up from reference TRBV11-2 and TRBJ2-3): EAGVAQSPRYKIIEKRQSVAFWCNPISGHATLYWYQQILGQGPKLLIQFQNNGVVDDSQLPKDRFSAERLKGVDSTLKIQPAKLEDSAVYLCASSPPGVDTQYFGPGTRLTVL.

The chain recombines TRBV4-2 with TRBJ2-7; unclear D gene. The CDR3 has 14 amino acids. V dropped 0 bases and J dropped 4 bases, with 10 bases sitting between them. Germline V gene sequence: CDR1 LGHNA, CDR2 YNFKEQ. CDR3 amino acids: CASSQDSSGYEQYF. CDR3 DNA: TGTGCCAGCAGCCAAGATTCATCGGGTTACGAGCAGTACTTC.

The CDR3: CASGGTGDYNEQFF. The CDR3 DNA reads as TGTGCCAGCGGTGGGACAGGAGACTACAATGAGCAGTTCTTC. V is TRBV2 and J is TRBJ2-1, with 8 bases aligning to TRBD1. V shed 8 bases, J shed 3 bases, and the junction held 6 bases outside the gene matches. CDR3 length equals 14 residues. Germline V gene sequence: CDR1 SNHLY, CDR2 FYNNEI.

This clone has a single count. The chain links TRBV9 to TRBJ2-1; 10 nucleotides match TRBD2. The CDR3 runs 15 residues. V lost 2 bases and J lost 2; bases outside the gene matches: 1. Looked up from germline, CDR1 is SGDLS and CDR2 is YYNGEE. CDR3 sequence reads: CASSVSGRAYNEQFF. CDR3 sequence (DNA): TGTGCCAGCAGCGTGAGCGGGAGGGCCTACAATGAGCAGTTCTTC.

V usage is TRBV28 and J usage is TRBJ2-1; tentative D call: TRBD2 (6 bases). The V gene lost 5 bases and the J gene lost 8 bases, with 16 bases spanning the gap. This CDR3 is 14 amino acids long. Germline CDR1 MDHEN, CDR2 SYDVKM. CDR3 coding DNA: TGTGCCAGCAGTCGGTTCGGCGGGATAGATGAGCAGTTCTTC. Translation gives CASSRFGGIDEQFF. The whole variable domain, remainder taken from reference TRBV28 and TRBJ2-1, is DVKVTQSSRYLVKRTGEKVFLECVQDMDHENMFWYRQDPGLGLRLIYFSYDVKMKEKGDIPEGYSVSREKKERFSLILESASTNQTSMYLCASSRFGGIDEQFFGPGTRLTVL.

The V call is TRBV10-3, the J call TRBJ2-3; D may be TRBD1 (6 bases). The CDR3 length is 15 residues. V lost 4 bases, J lost 6 bases, and 17 bases lay in between. Germline values: CDR1 ENHRY, CDR2 SYGVKD. This CDR3 reads CAISASGDTGDTQYF. In nucleotides, the CDR3 is TGTGCCATCAGTGCCTCAGGGGATACGGGCGATACGCAGTATTTT.

The chain is built from TRBV6-6 and TRBJ1-2; 7 nucleotides agree with TRBD1. The V gene's germline CDR1 is MNHNY and CDR2 SVGAGI (reference sequence). This CDR3 is built from 13 residues. The J segment lost 4 bases and the V segment lost 6 bases, leaving 5 bases of the junction unmatched. In DNA form, the CDR3 reads TGTGCCAGCAGGGAGGGGGCGTCCTATGGCTACACCTTC. Residues: CASREGASYGYTF.

CDR3 coding DNA: TGTGCCAGCAAGTGGGGCCAGGGGGCATCCTACGAGCAGTACTTC. This codes for CASKWGQGASYEQYF. The chain joins TRBV6-1 to TRBJ2-7, with 8 bases identical to TRBD1. The germline V gene has CDR1 MNHNS and CDR2 SASEGT. After removal of 7 bases from V and 1 base from J, the junction contained 9 bases not matched to a gene. The CDR3 is made up of 15 amino acids.

The chain joins TRBV11-2 to TRBJ2-7, with a weak D call TRBD1 (5 bases). Trimming removed 5 bases from V and 3 bases from J, with 17 bases in between. CDR1 SGHAT and CDR2 FQNNGV come from the germline V gene. CDR3 length: 15 residues. The CDR3 region is CASSERGGRYYEQYF. CDR3 sequence (DNA): TGTGCCAGCAGCGAAAGGGGCGGTAGGTACTACGAGCAGTACTTC.

J is TRBJ1-1 and V is TRBV5-1; a possible D gene is TRBD1 (5 bases). In germline, CDR1 is SGHRS, CDR2 YFSETQ. There are 16 residues in the CDR3. The ends were cut back, 2 bases at V and 0 bases at J, with 14 bases in the middle. This CDR3 is CASSLMGKTVNTEAFF. The CDR3 DNA sequence: TGCGCCAGCAGCTTAATGGGAAAGACAGTGAACACTGAAGCTTTCTTT.

V and J are TRBV7-2 and TRBJ1-4; tentative D call: TRBD1 (6 bases). Trimming took 4 bases from V and 1 from J, leaving 7 bases between them. Germline lookup yields CDR1 SGHTA and CDR2 FQGNSA. The CDR3 runs 14 residues. CDR3 coding DNA: TGTGCCAGCAGCTCACAGGGAACTAATGAAAAACTGTTTTTT. Translating gives CASSSQGTNEKLFF.

V is TRBV9 and J is TRBJ2-5; TRBD2 aligns across 11 bases. This CDR3 is 15 amino acids long. V lost 3 bases and J lost 2; bases outside the gene matches: 3. In germline, CDR1 is SGDLS, CDR2 YYNGEE. CDR3 region: CASSAGLAAQETQYF. The CDR3 DNA is TGTGCCAGCAGCGCGGGACTAGCGGCACAAGAGACCCAGTACTTC.

The chain links TRBV7-9 to TRBJ2-1; TRBD2 matches 8 bases. J was trimmed by 14 bases and V by 4 bases; bases with no gene match: 4. The CDR3 extends over 11 amino acids. Germline CDR1 and CDR2: SEHNR and FQNEAQ (reference sequence). CDR3 sequence: CASSWGLEEFF. CDR3 sequence (DNA): TGTGCCAGCAGCTGGGGACTAGAAGAGTTCTTC. Complete variable domain (other parts from reference TRBV7-9 and TRBJ2-1): DTGVSQNPRHKITKRGQNVTFRCDPISEHNRLYWYRQTLGQGPEFLTYFQNEAQLEKSRLLSDRFSAERPKGSFSTLEIQRTEQGDSAMYLCASSWGLEEFFGPGTRLTVL.

The rearrangement joins TRBV19 to TRBJ2-7, with 7 bases that match TRBD1. This CDR3 comprises 15 residues. CDR1 and CDR2 from the germline V gene are LNHDA and SQIVND (reference sequence). V trimming: 7 bases; J trimming: 1 base; junction bases outside the gene matches: 10. The CDR3 is CASKWTGSFSYEQYF. DNA of the CDR3: TGTGCCAGTAAGTGGACAGGCTCTTTTTCCTACGAGCAGTACTTC.

J is TRBJ2-1 and V is TRBV19; D perhaps matches TRBD2 (5 bases). Trimming took off 5 bases at V and 5 bases at J, with 13 bases between the two ends. Germline V gene lookup returns CDR1 LNHDA and CDR2 SQIVND (reference sequence). The CDR3 has 14 amino acids. The CDR3 loop reads CASSPRTLNNEQFF. The DNA for the CDR3 is TGTGCCAGTAGTCCCAGGACTCTTAACAATGAGCAGTTCTTC.

The J gene is TRBJ1-1, the V gene TRBV2; D call uncertain. The germline CDR1 and CDR2 sequences are SNHLY and FYNNEI. This CDR3 is built from 14 residues. V lost 4 bases and J lost 5, with 14 bases in between. As DNA, the CDR3 is TGTGCCAGCAGTGTACGCCTTACGGGGACTGAAGCTTTCTTT. Translation gives CASSVRLTGTEAFF.

The chain recombines TRBV5-4 with TRBJ2-4; D not certain. Deletions cut 3 bases from V and 2 bases from J, with 12 bases between. The CDR3 has 15 amino acids. CDR1 and CDR2 from the germline V gene are SGHNT and YYREEE (reference sequence). CDR3 loop: CASSSQSGTKNIQYF. In nucleotides, the CDR3 is TGTGCCAGCAGCTCGCAGTCAGGCACCAAAAACATTCAGTACTTC.